The T cell receptor beta chain under discussion was sequenced for a study of blood T cells in healthy people across ages. Study outcomes and limitations: TCR beta diversity correlated strongly with naive T cell percentage. With age, beta diversity per million T cells declined roughly linearly, significantly by about 40. Donor CMV infection status was unknown, possibly confounding age-related changes in expanded clonotypes.

CDR1 and CDR2 (germline): DFQATT, SNEGSKA (reference sequence). CDR3 size: 14 residues. V was pared by 6 bases and J by 3 bases, with 16 bases between. A note on this clonotype: Antigen specificity is unknown.

Caucasian, healthy and from Russia, the donors were aged between about 6 and 90. With a J-beta primer mix and a sample-barcoded 5' primer, a second PCR ran about 7 to 12 cycles. MiXCR, run by TCRdb on the 5' RACE reads, gives a single entry per CDR3 protein. The sample records approximately 1,000,000 distinct CDR3 sequences, roughly 45% being singletons. Sequencing was carried out using blood. The chain recombines TRBV20-1 with TRBJ2-3; D not resolved. The clonotype originates from a woman aged 60-75 years in good health. The CDR3 bases are TGCAGTGCCCCCATGGGTGTGAATACAGATACGCAGTATTTT. Encoded protein: CSAPMGVNTDTQYF.